The sequence of this TCR beta chain was determined in a study of OX40 agonist ivuxolimab in advanced cancers. Sequencing was performed with immunoSEQ multiplex PCR; in TCRdb, only in-frame clones are kept and a portion is missing. The repertoire includes approximately 77,000 clones, more than 80% of them detected once, and 1.5% to 2% sits in the top ten. Trimming shortened V by 6 bases and J by 0 bases, and 12 bases separated the two germline ends. CDR1 and CDR2 from the germline V gene are KGHSH and LQKENI. CDR3 size: 15 residues. The study sampled blood at baseline, cycle 4 day 1, and cycle 7 day 1.

This chain connects TRBV18 to TRBJ2-4; unclear D gene. This TCR came from an adult with an advanced solid tumor such as melanoma, head and neck, liver or kidney cancer. Sample: CD4+ or CD8+ T cells sorted from blood, taken in a trial of the OX40 agonist ivuxolimab. CDR3 bases: TGTGCCAGCTCCCAGGCGTTAATAGCCAAAAACATTCAGTACTTC. Protein product: CASSQALIAKNIQYF. Filled out from reference TRBV18 and TRBJ2-4, the complete variable domain reads NAGVMQNPRHLVRRRGQEARLRCSPMKGHSHVYWYRQLPEEGLKFMVYLQKENIIDESGMPKERFSAEFPKEGPSILRIQQVVRGDSAAYFCASSQALIAKNIQYFGAGTRLSVL.